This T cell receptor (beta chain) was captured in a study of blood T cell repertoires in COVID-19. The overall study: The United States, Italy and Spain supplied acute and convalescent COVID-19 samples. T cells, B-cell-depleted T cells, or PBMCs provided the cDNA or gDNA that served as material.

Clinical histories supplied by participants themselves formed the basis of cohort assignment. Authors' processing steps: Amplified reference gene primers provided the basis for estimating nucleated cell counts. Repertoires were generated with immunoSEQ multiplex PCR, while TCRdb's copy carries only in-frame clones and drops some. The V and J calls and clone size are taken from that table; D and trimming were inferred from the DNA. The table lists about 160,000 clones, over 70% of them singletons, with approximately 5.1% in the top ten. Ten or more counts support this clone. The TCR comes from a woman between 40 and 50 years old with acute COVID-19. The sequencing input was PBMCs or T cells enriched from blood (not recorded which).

The CDR3 reads CASSQGGFNSPLHF. For the CDR3, the DNA is TGCGCCAGCAGCCAAGGAGGGTTTAATTCACCCCTCCACTTT. V is TRBV4-1 and J is TRBJ1-6; D gene unclear. V lost 1 base and J lost 6, with 7 bases in between. Per the germline V gene, CDR1 is MGHRA and CDR2 is YSYEKL. The CDR3 runs to 14 residues.